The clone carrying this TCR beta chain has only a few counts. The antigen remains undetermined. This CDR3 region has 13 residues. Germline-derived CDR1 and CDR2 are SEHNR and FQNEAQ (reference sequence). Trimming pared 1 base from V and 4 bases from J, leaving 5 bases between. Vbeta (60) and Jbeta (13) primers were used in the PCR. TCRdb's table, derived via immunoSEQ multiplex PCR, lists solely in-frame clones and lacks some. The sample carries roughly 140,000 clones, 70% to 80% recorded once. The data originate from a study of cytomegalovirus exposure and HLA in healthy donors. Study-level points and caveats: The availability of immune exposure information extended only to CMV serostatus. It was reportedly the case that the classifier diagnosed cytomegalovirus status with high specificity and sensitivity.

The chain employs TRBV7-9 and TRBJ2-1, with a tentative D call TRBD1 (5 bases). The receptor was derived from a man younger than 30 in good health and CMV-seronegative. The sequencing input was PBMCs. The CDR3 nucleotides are TGTGCCAGCAGCTTAGGGACATACAATGAGCAGTTCTTC. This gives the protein CASSLGTYNEQFF.